These 28 T cell receptor beta chains originate from one sample sequenced in a study of shared clonotypes between healthy human individuals. Clones were sequenced by immunoSEQ multiplex PCR, and TCRdb holds only the in-frame ones, with some missing. The table shows approximately 1,000,000 clones, with around 78% occurring only once. Source material: memory CD4+ T cells from PBMCs. Specified subset: CD45RA-negative fraction. These receptors originate from a man aged 18 to 29 in good health. Some clones in this sample may be carry-over from other donors' samples.

For the CDR3, the DNA is TGTGCCAGTAGAGGGCAGGGGACACGCTATGGCTACACCTTC. Protein product: CASRGQGTRYGYTF. The gene calls are TRBV19 and TRBJ1-2; possible D gene TRBD1, 6 bases. Germline V gene sequence: CDR1 LNHDA, CDR2 SQIVND (reference sequence). The CDR3 is 14 amino acids. The V end was cut by 6 bases, the J end by 4 bases, with 15 bases between.

The chain combines TRBV27 with TRBJ2-3; D is undetermined. The CDR3 contains 13 residues. V lost 8 bases, J lost 1 base, and 10 bases lay in between. The V gene's germline CDR1 is MNHEY and CDR2 SMNVEV (reference sequence). The chain's CDR3 is CASSWSRTDTQYF. DNA of the CDR3: TGTGCCAGCTCTTGGTCACGCACAGATACGCAGTATTTT.

This clone was recorded a few times. The gene calls are TRBV9 and TRBJ1-2; D uncertain. The ends were cut back, 0 bases at V and 1 base at J, with 10 bases in the middle. Germline CDR1 is SGDLS and CDR2 is YYNGEE. There are 15 residues in the CDR3. The CDR3: CASSVVRDFNYGYTF. CDR3 DNA sequence: TGTGCCAGCAGCGTAGTGAGGGATTTTAACTATGGCTACACCTTC.

V usage is TRBV19 and J usage is TRBJ1-4; 9 bases are shared with TRBD1. Trimming cost V 7 bases and J 7 bases; bases outside gene matches: 7. CDR1 is LNHDA and CDR2 is SQIVND in the germline V gene (reference sequence). The length of the CDR3 is 14 residues. CDR3 nucleotide sequence: TGTGCCAGTAACTTACAGGGGGCCGGTGAAAAACTGTTTTTT. Its translation: CASNLQGAGEKLFF.

Note on this clone: The sample holds other DNA sequences that translate to the same CDR3. The chain has TRBV9 and TRBJ1-1; D gene unclear. V lost 3 bases, J lost 5 bases, and 11 bases lay in between. The CDR3 is 13 amino acids. Germline assignment: CDR1 SGDLS and CDR2 YYNGEE. CDR3 protein: CASSAHLGTEAFF. In nucleotides, the CDR3 is TGTGCCAGCAGCGCCCATCTCGGGACTGAAGCTTTCTTT.

The chain is built from TRBV4-2 and TRBJ2-6, with D perhaps TRBD2 (6 bases). Germline lookup yields CDR1 LGHNA and CDR2 YNFKEQ. V was trimmed by 1 base and J by 4 bases, leaving 17 bases between them. This CDR3 region has 18 residues. The CDR3: CASSQAAGTQVGANVLTF. For the CDR3, the DNA is TGTGCCAGCAGCCAAGCCGCGGGGACCCAAGTAGGGGCCAACGTCCTGACTTTC.

This clone was observed a handful of times. The V call is TRBV30, the J call TRBJ1-5; D gene unclear. The CDR3 contains 12 residues. Trimming left V 5 bases short and J 2 bases short, with 7 bases between. Germline values: CDR1 GTSNPN, CDR2 SVGIG (reference sequence). CDR3 DNA sequence: TGTGCCTGGGACTGGGGCAATCAGCCCCAGCATTTT. Translating it yields CAWDWGNQPQHF.

The chain carries TRBV9 and TRBJ2-7, with 8 bases aligning to TRBD1. The CDR3 has 15 amino acids. Germline CDR1 and CDR2: SGDLS and YYNGEE. After removal of 4 bases from V and 3 bases from J, the junction contained 9 bases not matched to a gene. The CDR3 sequence is CASSRAPGTGYEQYF. CDR3 sequence (DNA): TGTGCCAGCAGCCGGGCCCCCGGGACAGGCTACGAGCAGTACTTC.

This chain links TRBV5-4 with TRBJ1-6; D may be TRBD1 (5 bases). V gave up 4 bases and J gave up 7 bases, with 18 bases separating them. The germline V gene has CDR1 SGHNT and CDR2 YYREEE (reference sequence). The CDR3 contains 16 residues. DNA for the CDR3: TGTGCCAGCAGCAAAGGGACCGAAAAGAGCAATTCACCCCTCCACTTT. The encoded protein is CASSKGTEKSNSPLHF.

The gene calls are TRBV6-1 and TRBJ2-4; perhaps TRBD1 as D (6 bases). Germline V gene lookup returns CDR1 MNHNS and CDR2 SASEGT. Trimming removed 7 bases at V and 2 bases at J, with 12 bases between. The CDR3 has 14 amino acids. The CDR3, as DNA: TGTGCCAGCAACCCCGGGACAACCAAAAACATTCAGTACTTC. Its protein product is CASNPGTTKNIQYF.

This rearrangement joins TRBV25-1 to TRBJ1-2; D is ambiguous. The germline gives CDR1 MGHDK, CDR2 SYGVNS. This CDR3 has 12 amino acids. Deletions cut 7 bases from V and 3 bases from J, with 9 bases between. Written as DNA, the CDR3 is TGTGCCAGCACCAGCGGGGACTATGGCTACACCTTC. Residues: CASTSGDYGYTF.

This clone was seen a single time. V gene TRBV6-1 combines with J gene TRBJ1-1, with D possibly being TRBD1 (6 bases). The germline V and J ends were trimmed by 2 bases and 3 bases, with 13 bases remaining between them. This CDR3 spans 15 amino acids. Germline CDR1 MNHNS, CDR2 SASEGT. CDR3 sequence: CASSERQAGYTEAFF. CDR3 sequence (DNA): TGTGCCAGCAGTGAACGACAGGCGGGGTACACTGAAGCTTTCTTT.

This chain links TRBV2 with TRBJ1-5; D is ambiguous. With 7 bases removed from V and 0 bases from J, the gap between germline ends came to 10 bases. The CDR3 length is 14 residues. Germline-derived CDR1 and CDR2 are SNHLY and FYNNEI. DNA of the CDR3: TGTGCCAGCACCCCGCTGGGTAGCAATCAGCCCCAGCATTTT. Its protein is CASTPLGSNQPQHF.

The chain employs TRBV5-1 and TRBJ2-7; D is tentatively TRBD1 or TRBD2 (5 bases each). CDR3 size: 13 residues. V was clipped by 0 bases and J by 7 bases, with 11 bases between them. In germline, CDR1 is SGHRS, CDR2 YFSETQ. CDR3 protein: CASSLGGIWEQYF. The CDR3 DNA is TGCGCCAGCAGCTTGGGGGGGATCTGGGAGCAGTACTTC.

CDR3 loop: CASKRRGDGGLEQYF. The CDR3 DNA reads as TGTGCCAGCAAAAGGAGGGGGGACGGGGGATTGGAGCAGTACTTC. V is TRBV6-1 and J is TRBJ2-7, with D perhaps being TRBD1 or TRBD2 (6 bases each). V lost 7 bases and J lost 7, with 23 bases in between. CDR3 length equals 15 residues. Germline V gene data show CDR1 as MNHNS and CDR2 as SASEGT.

The CDR3 spells CASSVSQSSEQYF. The CDR3 region has the DNA TGTGCCAGCAGTGTTTCGCAGTCGAGCGAGCAGTACTTC. V and J are TRBV2 and TRBJ2-7; D is unresolved. Trimming shortened V by 4 bases and J by 6 bases, and 13 bases separated the two germline ends. This CDR3 spans 13 amino acids. Per germline, CDR1 SNHLY and CDR2 FYNNEI.

This clone was detected only once. The rearrangement joins TRBV28 to TRBJ2-7, with D perhaps matching TRBD1 or TRBD2 (5 bases each). The CDR3 runs to 14 residues. Trimming took 7 bases from V and 0 from J, leaving 13 bases between them. The germline V gene has CDR1 MDHEN and CDR2 SYDVKM. The CDR3 protein is CASTTQGRSYEQYF. DNA for the CDR3: TGTGCCAGCACCACGCAGGGACGCTCCTACGAGCAGTACTTC. The full variable domain, in which reference TRBV28 and TRBJ2-7 provide the parts outside the CDR3, is DVKVTQSSRYLVKRTGEKVFLECVQDMDHENMFWYRQDPGLGLRLIYFSYDVKMKEKGDIPEGYSVSREKKERFSLILESASTNQTSMYLCASTTQGRSYEQYFGPGTRLTVT.

This clone was found a few times. A far more abundant clone sits one base away, making this likely a read error. The sample has other DNA sequences that encode this CDR3 too. The rearrangement joins TRBV7-9 to TRBJ1-4; 9 bases are a match to TRBD1. Per germline, CDR1 SEHNR and CDR2 FQNEAQ (reference sequence). The CDR3 totals 14 residues. J gave up 7 bases and V 5 bases, and 5 bases lay outside the gene matches. The CDR3 here is CASSLGQGGEKLFF. The CDR3, as DNA: TGTGCCAGCAGCCTGGGACAGGGTGGTGAAAAACTGTTTTTT.

A few counts support this clone. This sequence joins TRBV18 and TRBJ1-5; D not certain. V was shortened by 4 bases and J by 5 bases, with 9 bases between the two germline ends. Germline lookup yields CDR1 KGHSH and CDR2 LQKENI. The CDR3 is made up of 13 amino acids. CDR3 region: CASSRGEDQPQHF. CDR3 nucleotide sequence: TGTGCCAGCTCACGTGGGGAAGATCAGCCCCAGCATTTT.

The V call is TRBV6-1, the J call TRBJ2-7, with 9 bases fitting TRBD2. The CDR3 totals 14 residues. From germline, CDR1 is MNHNS and CDR2 SASEGT. Germline trimming cut 1 base from V and 3 bases from J; bases unmatched to any gene: 1. The CDR3 nucleotides read TGTGCCAGCAGTGAAGGGACTAGCGTCTACGAGCAGTACTTC. As protein: CASSEGTSVYEQYF.

This clone was seen a handful of times. The chain recombines TRBV5-6 with TRBJ2-1; perhaps TRBD1 as D (5 bases). Trimming pared 4 bases from V and 3 bases from J, leaving 8 bases between. This CDR3 spans 13 amino acids. Germline CDR1 reads SGHDT; CDR2 reads YYEEEE. CDR3 bases: TGTGCCAGCAGCCCAGACAGCTACAATGAGCAGTTCTTC. Translating it yields CASSPDSYNEQFF. The full variable domain, completed using reference TRBV5-6 and TRBJ2-1, is DAGVTQSPTHLIKTRGQQVTLRCSPKSGHDTVSWYQQALGQGPQFIFQYYEEEERQRGNFPDRFSGHQFPNYSSELNVNALLLGDSALYLCASSPDSYNEQFFGPGTRLTVL.

The chain employs TRBV5-1 and TRBJ1-1, with D maybe TRBD1 (5 bases). V was trimmed by 0 bases and J by 5 bases, leaving 17 bases between them. This CDR3 contains 16 residues. In germline, CDR1 is SGHRS, CDR2 YFSETQ. This CDR3 is CASSLGGSGKGTEAFF. The CDR3 region has the DNA TGCGCCAGCAGCTTGGGCGGTAGTGGAAAGGGGACTGAAGCTTTCTTT.

The CDR3 coding sequence is TGTGCCAGCAGGAATAGGCCCCCCACCGGGGAGCTGTTTTTT. Its protein product is CASRNRPPTGELFF. The chain employs TRBV27 and TRBJ2-2; D ambiguous. Germline CDR1 reads MNHEY; CDR2 reads SMNVEV (reference sequence). V lost 6 bases, J lost 4 bases, and 12 bases lay in between. CDR3 length equals 14 residues.

A few counts support this clone. V gene TRBV28 combines with J gene TRBJ1-5, with 7 bases fitting TRBD1. Germline lookup yields CDR1 MDHEN and CDR2 SYDVKM. CDR3 length equals 13 residues. The V gene end was trimmed by 8 bases and the J gene end by 5 bases; junction bases not matched to a gene: 6. The CDR3: CASETGNDQPQHF. In DNA form, the CDR3 reads TGTGCCAGCGAGACAGGGAACGATCAGCCCCAGCATTTT. Full variable domain (outside the CDR3, taken from reference TRBV28 and TRBJ1-5): DVKVTQSSRYLVKRTGEKVFLECVQDMDHENMFWYRQDPGLGLRLIYFSYDVKMKEKGDIPEGYSVSREKKERFSLILESASTNQTSMYLCASETGNDQPQHFGDGTRLSIL.

This clone has just one count. The rearrangement links TRBV5-5 to TRBJ2-3, with 8 bases aligning to TRBD1. V lost 5 bases and J lost 4; bases outside the gene matches: 6. The germline V gene encodes CDR1 SGHKS and CDR2 YYEKEE (reference sequence). CDR3 length: 14 residues. The DNA of the CDR3 is TGTGCCAGCAGAAATTTACAGGGGGCAGATACGCAGTATTTT. Protein: CASRNLQGADTQYF.

V usage is TRBV14 and J usage is TRBJ2-5; TRBD1 aligns across 7 bases. CDR3 length equals 15 residues. Looked up from germline, CDR1 is SGHDN and CDR2 is FVKESK. V gave up 3 bases and J gave up 4 bases; unmatched junction bases: 8. As DNA, the CDR3 is TGTGCCAGCAGCCAGAACAGGGGTTTCGGAGAGACCCAGTACTTC. Translating it yields CASSQNRGFGETQYF.

The chain joins TRBV30 to TRBJ1-3; the D gene is possibly TRBD1 (5 bases). The CDR3 runs 13 residues. Germline loops: CDR1 GTSNPN, CDR2 SVGIG (reference sequence). V was shortened by 3 bases and J by 3 bases, with 9 bases between the two germline ends. This CDR3 reads CAWRQGGGNTIYF. In DNA form, the CDR3 reads TGTGCCTGGAGGCAGGGAGGTGGAAACACCATATATTTT.

CDR3 nucleotides: TGTGCCAGCAGCTTACTTACGGGAGTTCCTAGCGAGCAGTACTTC. This translates into CASSLLTGVPSEQYF. V and J are TRBV7-9 and TRBJ2-7, with D possibly matching TRBD2 (6 bases). The V end was cut by 2 bases, the J end by 6 bases, with 17 bases between. Germline V CDR1 and CDR2: SEHNR, FQNEAQ (reference sequence). This CDR3 has 15 residues.